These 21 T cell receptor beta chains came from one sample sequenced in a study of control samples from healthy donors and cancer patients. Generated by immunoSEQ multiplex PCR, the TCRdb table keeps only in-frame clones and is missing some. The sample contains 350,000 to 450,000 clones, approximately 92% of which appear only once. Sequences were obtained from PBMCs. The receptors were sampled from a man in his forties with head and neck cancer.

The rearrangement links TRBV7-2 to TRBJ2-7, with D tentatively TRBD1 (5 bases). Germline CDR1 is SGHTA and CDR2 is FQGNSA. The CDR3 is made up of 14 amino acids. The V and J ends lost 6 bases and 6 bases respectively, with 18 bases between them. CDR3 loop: CASRPPSGLGEQYF. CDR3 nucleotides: TGTGCCAGCAGACCCCCTTCAGGGCTTGGCGAGCAGTACTTC.

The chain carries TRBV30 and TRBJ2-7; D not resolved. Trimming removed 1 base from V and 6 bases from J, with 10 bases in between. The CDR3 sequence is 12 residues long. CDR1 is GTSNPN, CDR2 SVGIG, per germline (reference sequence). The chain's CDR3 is CAWSAEFGEQYF. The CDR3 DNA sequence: TGTGCCTGGAGTGCTGAATTCGGCGAGCAGTACTTC.

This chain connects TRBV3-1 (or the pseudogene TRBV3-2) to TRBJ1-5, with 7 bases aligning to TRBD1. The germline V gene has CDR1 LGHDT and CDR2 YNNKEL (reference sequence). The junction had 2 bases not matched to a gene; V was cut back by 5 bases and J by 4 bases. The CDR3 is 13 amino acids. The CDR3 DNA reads TGTGCCAGCAGCGCGGGACAGAATCAGCCCCAGCATTTT. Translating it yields CASSAGQNQPQHF.

The CDR3 DNA is TGCAGCGTTGTCGTAACACAGAACACTGAAGCTTTCTTT. It is translated as CSVVVTQNTEAFF. This sequence joins TRBV29-1 and TRBJ1-1, with no clear D. With 4 bases removed from V and 1 base from J, the gap between germline ends came to 10 bases. The CDR3 loop spans 13 amino acids. Germline V gene sequence: CDR1 SQVTM, CDR2 ANQGSEA.

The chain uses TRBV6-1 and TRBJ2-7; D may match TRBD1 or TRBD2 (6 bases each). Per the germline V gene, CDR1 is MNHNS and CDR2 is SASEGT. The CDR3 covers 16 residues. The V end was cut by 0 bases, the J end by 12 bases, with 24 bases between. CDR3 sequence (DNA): TGTGCCAGCAGTGAAGCCCGGGGGCAAGGACCTTCTAATATGTACTTC. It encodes CASSEARGQGPSNMYF.

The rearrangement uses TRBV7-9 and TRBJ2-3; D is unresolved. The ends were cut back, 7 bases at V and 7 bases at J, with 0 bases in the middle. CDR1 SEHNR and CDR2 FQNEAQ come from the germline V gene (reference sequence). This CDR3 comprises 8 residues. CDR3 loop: CASNTQYF. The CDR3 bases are TGTGCCAGCAATACGCAGTATTTT.

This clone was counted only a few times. CDR3 sequence: CASRPDTPEVTDTQYF. CDR3 in DNA: TGTGCCAGCCGCCCGGACACCCCCGAGGTCACAGATACGCAGTATTTT. This chain joins TRBV11-1 and TRBJ2-3, with D tentatively TRBD1 (5 bases). V was clipped by 8 bases and J by 2 bases, with 20 bases between them. The CDR3 is made up of 16 amino acids. The germline V gene encodes CDR1 SGHAT and CDR2 FQDESV (reference sequence).

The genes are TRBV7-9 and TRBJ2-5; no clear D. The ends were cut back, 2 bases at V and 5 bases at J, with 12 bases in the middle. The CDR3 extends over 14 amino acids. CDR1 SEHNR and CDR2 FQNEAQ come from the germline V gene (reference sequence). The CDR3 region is CASSLLATFETQYF. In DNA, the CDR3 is TGTGCCAGCAGCTTATTAGCTACCTTCGAGACCCAGTACTTC.

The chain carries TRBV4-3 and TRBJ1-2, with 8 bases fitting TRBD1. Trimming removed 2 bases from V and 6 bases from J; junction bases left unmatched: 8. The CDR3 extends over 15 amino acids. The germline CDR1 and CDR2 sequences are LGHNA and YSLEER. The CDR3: CASSQLTTGADGYTF. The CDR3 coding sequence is TGCGCCAGCAGCCAACTCACGACAGGGGCGGATGGCTACACCTTC.

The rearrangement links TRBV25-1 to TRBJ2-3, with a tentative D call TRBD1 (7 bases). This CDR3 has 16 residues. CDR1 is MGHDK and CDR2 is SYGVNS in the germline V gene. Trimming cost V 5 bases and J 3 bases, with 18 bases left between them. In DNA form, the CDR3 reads TGTGCCAGCAGTCGAATAGGGGGCGGGACTACAGATACGCAGTATTTT. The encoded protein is CASSRIGGGTTDTQYF.

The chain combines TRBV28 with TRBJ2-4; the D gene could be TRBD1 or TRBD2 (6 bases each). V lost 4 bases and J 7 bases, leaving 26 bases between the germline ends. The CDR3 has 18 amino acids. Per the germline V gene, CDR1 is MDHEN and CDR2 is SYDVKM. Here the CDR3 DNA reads TGTGCCAGCAGTTCCGCGGAGTTACGAACAGGGACTTGGAACATTCAGTACTTC. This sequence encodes CASSSAELRTGTWNIQYF.

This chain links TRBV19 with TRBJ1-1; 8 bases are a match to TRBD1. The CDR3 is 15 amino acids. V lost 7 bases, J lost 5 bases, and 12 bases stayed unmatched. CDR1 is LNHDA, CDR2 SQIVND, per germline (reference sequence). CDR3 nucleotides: TGTGCCAGTATCCTAGGGAACAGGGGGAGTACTGAAGCTTTCTTT. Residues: CASILGNRGSTEAFF.

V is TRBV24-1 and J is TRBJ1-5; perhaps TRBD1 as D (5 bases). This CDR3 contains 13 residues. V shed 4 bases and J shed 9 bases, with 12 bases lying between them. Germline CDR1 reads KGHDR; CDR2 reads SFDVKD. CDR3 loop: CATSDRGNGPQHF. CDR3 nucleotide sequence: TGTGCCACCAGTGACCGGGGCAATGGGCCCCAGCATTTT.

The CDR3 loop is CASSFGERITEAFF. In DNA form, the CDR3 reads TGTGCCAGCAGCTTTGGGGAGCGTATCACTGAAGCTTTCTTT. The chain recombines TRBV7-3 with TRBJ1-1; D gene uncertain. Per the germline V gene, CDR1 is SGHTA and CDR2 is FQGTGA. The CDR3 covers 14 residues. The V gene lost 3 bases and the J gene lost 4 bases, with 12 bases spanning the gap. Looking up the rest from reference TRBV7-3 and TRBJ1-1 gives the full variable domain: GAGVSQTPSNKVTEKGKYVELRCDPISGHTALYWYRQSLGQGPEFLIYFQGTGAADDSGLPNDRFFAVRPEGSVSTLKIQRTERGDSAVYLCASSFGERITEAFFGQGTRLTVV.

CDR3 nucleotide sequence: TGTGCCAGCAGCTTGGCCGGTCAGCGAGGGACCTACGAGCAGTACTTC. Its protein product is CASSLAGQRGTYEQYF. V and J are TRBV5-6 and TRBJ2-7; D may be TRBD2 (5 bases). This CDR3 contains 16 residues. The V gene's germline CDR1 is SGHDT and CDR2 YYEEEE. Trimming took off 0 bases at V and 2 bases at J, with 15 bases between the two ends. Full variable domain (rest looked up from reference TRBV5-6 and TRBJ2-7): DAGVTQSPTHLIKTRGQQVTLRCSPKSGHDTVSWYQQALGQGPQFIFQYYEEEERQRGNFPDRFSGHQFPNYSSELNVNALLLGDSALYLCASSLAGQRGTYEQYFGPGTRLTVT.

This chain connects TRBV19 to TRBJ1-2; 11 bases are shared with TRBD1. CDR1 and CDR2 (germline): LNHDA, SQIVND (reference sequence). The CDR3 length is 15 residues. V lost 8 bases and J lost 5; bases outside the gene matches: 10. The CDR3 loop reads CASRSGQGAGYGYTF. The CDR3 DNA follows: TGTGCCAGTCGGTCCGGACAGGGGGCAGGGTATGGCTACACCTTC.

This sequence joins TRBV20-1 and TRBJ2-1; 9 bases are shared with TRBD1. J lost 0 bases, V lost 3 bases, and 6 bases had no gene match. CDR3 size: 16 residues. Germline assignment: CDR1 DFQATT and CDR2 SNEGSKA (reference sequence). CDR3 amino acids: CSASPRTGDSYNEQFF. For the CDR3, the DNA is TGCAGTGCTAGTCCCAGGACAGGGGACTCCTACAATGAGCAGTTCTTC.

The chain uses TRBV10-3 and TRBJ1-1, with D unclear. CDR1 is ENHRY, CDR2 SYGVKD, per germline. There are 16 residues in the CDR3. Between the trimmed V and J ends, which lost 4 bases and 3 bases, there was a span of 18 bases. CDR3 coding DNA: TGTGCCATCAGTGGTGCAGTCCCGTACTTATACACTGAAGCTTTCTTT. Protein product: CAISGAVPYLYTEAFF.

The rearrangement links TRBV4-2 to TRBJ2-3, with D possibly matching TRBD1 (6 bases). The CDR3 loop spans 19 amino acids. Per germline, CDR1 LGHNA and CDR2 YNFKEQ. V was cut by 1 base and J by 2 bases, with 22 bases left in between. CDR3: CASSQGDPTGSSYTDTQYF. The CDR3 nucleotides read TGTGCCAGCAGCCAAGGAGATCCTACAGGGTCCTCTTACACAGATACGCAGTATTTT.

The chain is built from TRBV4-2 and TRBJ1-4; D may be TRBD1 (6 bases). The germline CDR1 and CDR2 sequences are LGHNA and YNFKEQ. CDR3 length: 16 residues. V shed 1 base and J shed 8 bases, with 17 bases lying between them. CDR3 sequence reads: CASSQGSDRGGEKLFF. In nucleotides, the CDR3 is TGTGCCAGCAGCCAAGGGTCGGACAGAGGTGGAGAAAAACTGTTTTTT.

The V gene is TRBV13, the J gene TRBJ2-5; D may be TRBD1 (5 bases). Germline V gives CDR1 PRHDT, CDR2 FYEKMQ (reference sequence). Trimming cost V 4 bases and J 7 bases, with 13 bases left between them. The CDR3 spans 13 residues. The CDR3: CASSSDILGTQYF. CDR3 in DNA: TGTGCCAGCAGCTCGGACATCTTAGGGACCCAGTACTTC.